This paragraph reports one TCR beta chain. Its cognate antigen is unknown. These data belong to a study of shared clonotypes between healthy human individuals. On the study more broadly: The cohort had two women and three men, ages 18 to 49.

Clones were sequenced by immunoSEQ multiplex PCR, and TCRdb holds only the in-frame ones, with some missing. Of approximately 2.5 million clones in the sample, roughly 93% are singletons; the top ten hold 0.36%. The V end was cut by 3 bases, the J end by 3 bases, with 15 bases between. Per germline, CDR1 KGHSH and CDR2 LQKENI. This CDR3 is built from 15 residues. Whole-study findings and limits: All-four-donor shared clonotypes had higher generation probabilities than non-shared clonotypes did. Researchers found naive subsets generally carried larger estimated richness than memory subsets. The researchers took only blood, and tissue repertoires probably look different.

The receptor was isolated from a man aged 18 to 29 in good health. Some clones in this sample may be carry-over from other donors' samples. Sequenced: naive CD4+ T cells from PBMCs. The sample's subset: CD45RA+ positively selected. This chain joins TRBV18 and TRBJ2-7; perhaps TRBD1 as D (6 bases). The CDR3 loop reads CASSPAGTTYYEQYF. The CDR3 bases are TGTGCCAGCTCACCGGCCGGGACAACCTACTACGAGCAGTACTTC.